One sample yielded the 25 T cell receptor beta chains listed below, sequenced in a study of follicular helper T cells after annual influenza vaccination. As to time point: 2014-2015 season, pre-vaccination. The data were produced by immunoSEQ multiplex PCR, yet TCRdb's version contains in-frame clones alone and is incomplete. Among around 2,500 clones, more than 85% were seen once, and the ten largest hold less than 3%. Sample: CXCR5+ CD38+ circulating T follicular helper cells from blood, taken on the day of influenza vaccination. Described subset: circulating Tfh, non-naive CD4+CXCR5+PD-1+ (ICOS+CD38+ or ICOS-CD38-). The source is an adult who received the influenza vaccine.

This sequence joins TRBV4-1 and TRBJ1-2; no clear D gene. The germline CDR1 and CDR2 sequences are MGHRA and YSYEKL. The CDR3 extends over 12 amino acids. Between the trimmed V and J ends, which lost 1 base and 7 bases, there was a span of 7 bases. The CDR3 nucleotides read TGCGCCAGCAGCCAAGTCCCGGGTGGCTACACCTTC. The encoded protein is CASSQVPGGYTF.

V usage is TRBV5-1 and J usage is TRBJ2-3; 7 nucleotides match TRBD1. J gave up 8 bases and V 6 bases, and 9 bases lay outside the gene matches. CDR3 size: 13 residues. Germline-derived CDR1 and CDR2 are SGHRS and YFSETQ. Here the CDR3 reads CASNRDSSGTQYF. In DNA, the CDR3 is TGCGCCAGCAACCGGGACAGCTCTGGTACGCAGTATTTT. The variable domain in full, completed from reference TRBV5-1 and TRBJ2-3, reads KAGVTQTPRYLIKTRGQQVTLSCSPISGHRSVSWYQQTPGQGLQFLFEYFSETQRNKGNFPGRFSGRQFSNSRSEMNVSTLELGDSALYLCASNRDSSGTQYFGPGTRLTVL.

This chain joins TRBV5-1 and TRBJ2-5; 7 bases match TRBD1. Germline assignment: CDR1 SGHRS and CDR2 YFSETQ. This CDR3 is built from 14 residues. Trimming cost V 3 bases and J 1 base; bases outside gene matches: 3. The CDR3, as DNA: TGCGCCAGCAGCTCGGGACAGTTCCAAGAGACCCAGTACTTC. This sequence encodes CASSSGQFQETQYF.

The V and J genes are TRBV5-1 and TRBJ1-4; D ambiguous. The CDR3 has 16 residues. The germline V and J ends were trimmed by 4 bases and 3 bases, with 16 bases remaining between them. From germline, CDR1 is SGHRS and CDR2 YFSETQ. Here the CDR3 reads CASSPRAGGANEKLFF. The DNA of the CDR3 is TGCGCCAGCAGCCCCCGGGCAGGCGGGGCTAATGAAAAACTGTTTTTT.

This chain uses TRBV6-5 with TRBJ1-2, with D uncertain. Trimming left V 5 bases short and J 4 bases short, with 11 bases between. In germline, CDR1 is MNHEY, CDR2 SVGAGI. CDR3 length: 13 amino acids. The CDR3 here is CASSPTRVYGYTF. CDR3 nucleotide sequence: TGTGCCAGCAGTCCCACGAGAGTCTATGGCTACACCTTC.

V is TRBV19 and J is TRBJ2-1; 7 nucleotides align to TRBD1. Germline CDR1 and CDR2: LNHDA and SQIVND (reference sequence). The junction had 12 bases not matched to a gene; V was cut back by 4 bases and J by 6 bases. The CDR3 length is 16 residues. The CDR3 protein is CASSSRPRDSRNEQFF. CDR3 DNA: TGTGCCAGTAGTAGTAGGCCCCGGGACAGTCGCAATGAGCAGTTCTTC.

The V call is TRBV2, the J call TRBJ1-4; TRBD1 matches 7 bases. The CDR3 consists of 13 residues. The germline CDR1 and CDR2 sequences are SNHLY and FYNNEI. V dropped 5 bases and J dropped 5; count of bases not matched to a gene: 2. CDR3 sequence (DNA): TGTGCCAGCAGTAGCAGGGGGAATGAAAAACTGTTTTTT. Residues: CASSSRGNEKLFF.

The chain employs TRBV5-1 and TRBJ2-1; 10 bases are shared with TRBD2. This CDR3 contains 16 residues. The germline CDR1 and CDR2 sequences are SGHRS and YFSETQ. Trimming took 3 bases from V and 10 from J; bases not matched to a gene: 13. CDR3 residues: CASSWAPAGGPQEQFF. The DNA of the CDR3 is TGCGCCAGCAGCTGGGCCCCAGCGGGAGGGCCACAGGAGCAGTTCTTC.

This clone was seen just once. This chain uses TRBV27 with TRBJ2-3; TRBD2 matches at 8 bases. Germline V gene sequence: CDR1 MNHEY, CDR2 SMNVEV (reference sequence). With V trimmed by 7 bases and J by 2 bases, 11 bases remained unmatched. This CDR3 has 16 residues. CDR3 DNA: TGTGCCAGCAAGGGACCCGGGGGGGGGAACACAGATACGCAGTATTTT. Its protein is CASKGPGGGNTDTQYF.

Turning to this clone: Other DNA sequences from this sample encode an identical CDR3 as well. The chain joins TRBV5-1 to TRBJ1-2, with 7 bases aligning to TRBD1. Per germline, CDR1 SGHRS and CDR2 YFSETQ. V was pared by 0 bases and J by 8 bases, with 4 bases of the junction left unmatched. The CDR3 covers 13 residues. CDR3 DNA: TGCGCCAGCAGCTTGGGACAGGGAGAGGGCTACACCTTC. Protein: CASSLGQGEGYTF.

Details on this clone: Its ends do not fully match the called genes, so a read error is possible. This chain links TRBV2 with TRBJ2-4; 9 bases match TRBD1. Per germline, CDR1 SNHLY and CDR2 FYNNEI. The CDR3 contains 12 residues. CDR3 sequence reads: CASSARRDREWF. In DNA form, the CDR3 reads TGTGCCAGCAGTGCACGACGGGACAGGGAGTGGTTC.

The chain recombines TRBV2 with TRBJ1-4; 8 bases fit TRBD1. The germline V gene encodes CDR1 SNHLY and CDR2 FYNNEI. This CDR3 is 16 amino acids long. The V and J ends lost 7 bases and 5 bases, in that order; junction bases with no gene match: 12. CDR3 loop: CASKAPAGQVNEKLFF. The CDR3 region has the DNA TGTGCCAGCAAGGCGCCGGCGGGACAGGTGAATGAAAAACTGTTTTTT.

This clone was recorded a few times. The gene calls are TRBV5-1 and TRBJ2-6, with a tentative D call TRBD1 (5 bases). CDR1 and CDR2 from the germline V gene are SGHRS and YFSETQ. V dropped 3 bases and J dropped 0 bases, with 13 bases sitting between them. CDR3 size: 17 residues. The CDR3 region is CASSSSSRGSGANVLTF. The CDR3 bases are TGCGCCAGCAGCTCGAGTTCTAGGGGCTCTGGGGCCAACGTCCTGACTTTC.

V usage is TRBV6-5 and J usage is TRBJ2-2; TRBD1 aligns across 7 bases. The V gene end was trimmed by 6 bases and the J gene end by 5 bases; junction bases not matched to a gene: 9. In germline, CDR1 is MNHEY, CDR2 SVGAGI. The CDR3 totals 15 residues. CDR3 loop: CASRLTGYPTGELFF. CDR3 in DNA: TGTGCCAGCAGGCTGACAGGGTACCCTACCGGGGAGCTGTTTTTT.

This clone has a single count. The J gene is TRBJ2-5, the V gene TRBV15; no firm D call. Per germline, CDR1 LNHNV and CDR2 YYDKDF (reference sequence). This CDR3 contains 12 residues. The ends were cut back, 5 bases at V and 4 bases at J, with 8 bases in the middle. CDR3 in amino acids: CATSAIGETQYF. The CDR3 bases are TGTGCCACCAGCGCGATTGGAGAGACCCAGTACTTC.

This clone was counted only a few times. V is TRBV5-4 and J is TRBJ1-5, with 7 positions matching TRBD1. V gave up 2 bases and J gave up 6 bases; unmatched junction bases: 8. CDR3 length: 15 residues. Germline CDR1 reads SGHNT; CDR2 reads YYREEE (reference sequence). As DNA, the CDR3 is TGTGCCAGCAGCTTTGACAGGGAGAGGAGTCAGCCCCAGCATTTT. The encoded protein is CASSFDRERSQPQHF.

This clone was counted a single time. The chain carries TRBV6-6 and TRBJ2-1; 13 bases are a match to TRBD2. Per the germline V gene, CDR1 is MNHNY and CDR2 is SVGAGI (reference sequence). Trimming cost V 7 bases and J 6 bases; bases outside gene matches: 9. The CDR3 is made up of 16 amino acids. The CDR3 DNA sequence: TGTGCCAGCAAGCCTTTACTAGCGGGAGGGGGCAATGAGCAGTTCTTC. This translates into CASKPLLAGGGNEQFF.

The chain joins TRBV11-2 to TRBJ2-7; D is possibly TRBD1 (6 bases). The germline gives CDR1 SGHAT, CDR2 FQNNGV. The ends were cut back, 6 bases at V and 0 bases at J, with 18 bases in the middle. This CDR3 is built from 16 residues. The CDR3: CASRNIGQQSSYEQYF. The CDR3 DNA reads as TGTGCCAGCAGAAACATTGGACAGCAAAGCTCCTACGAGCAGTACTTC.

The rearrangement joins TRBV5-1 to TRBJ1-2; a weak D match, TRBD1 (5 bases). Per the germline V gene, CDR1 is SGHRS and CDR2 is YFSETQ. CDR3 length: 13 amino acids. V was cut by 4 bases and J by 2 bases, with 9 bases left in between. As DNA, the CDR3 is TGCGCCAGCAGCCTCTGGGGCAACTATGGCTACACCTTC. It codes for CASSLWGNYGYTF.

The gene calls are TRBV19 and TRBJ2-6; 8 bases map to TRBD1. The junction had 8 bases not matched to a gene; V was cut back by 6 bases and J by 4 bases. This CDR3 is 16 amino acids long. Germline V gene data show CDR1 as LNHDA and CDR2 as SQIVND (reference sequence). CDR3 sequence reads: CASSPQGAQGANVLTF. DNA for the CDR3: TGTGCCAGTAGCCCTCAGGGGGCGCAAGGGGCCAACGTCCTGACTTTC. The full variable domain, with the rest looked up from reference TRBV19 and TRBJ2-6, is DGGITQSPKYLFRKEGQNVTLSCEQNLNHDAMYWYRQDPGQGLRLIYYSQIVNDFQKGDIAEGYSVSREKKESFPLTVTSAQKNPTAFYLCASSPQGAQGANVLTFGAGSRLTVL.

The J gene is TRBJ2-3, the V gene TRBV2, with TRBD2 identical over 9 bases. The V and J ends lost 6 bases and 6 bases, in that order; junction bases with no gene match: 7. The CDR3 is 14 residues long. Germline assignment: CDR1 SNHLY and CDR2 FYNNEI. The CDR3, as DNA: TGTGCCAGCAGACTAGCGGGCCCGGAGGATACGCAGTATTTT. This gives the protein CASRLAGPEDTQYF.

The chain couples TRBV6-1 to TRBJ2-2; D possibly corresponds to TRBD2 (5 bases). With 6 bases removed from V and 3 bases from J, the gap between germline ends came to 14 bases. Germline V lookup: CDR1 MNHNS, CDR2 SASEGT. This CDR3 region has 15 residues. The chain's CDR3 is CASRRFREHTGELFF. CDR3 in DNA: TGTGCCAGCAGACGATTCCGGGAACACACCGGGGAGCTGTTTTTT.

The V and J genes are TRBV9 and TRBJ1-2; TRBD1 aligns across 8 bases. The CDR3 contains 14 residues. The germline V gene encodes CDR1 SGDLS and CDR2 YYNGEE. The junction had 6 bases not matched to a gene; V was cut back by 4 bases and J by 4 bases. This CDR3 reads CASSPGQGTYGYTF. The CDR3 DNA reads TGTGCCAGCAGCCCCGGACAGGGAACCTATGGCTACACCTTC.

There are a few counts of this clone. This sequence joins TRBV13 and TRBJ2-1; TRBD2 matches at 7 bases. CDR3 length: 13 amino acids. Germline CDR1 and CDR2: PRHDT and FYEKMQ (reference sequence). V shed 7 bases, J shed 8 bases, and the junction held 8 bases outside the gene matches. For the CDR3, the DNA is TGTGCCAGCAAGGTGACTAGCAAACATGAGCAGTTCTTC. It codes for CASKVTSKHEQFF.

The chain uses TRBV28 and TRBJ1-5; tentatively, D is TRBD1 (5 bases). CDR1 and CDR2 from the germline V gene are MDHEN and SYDVKM. V dropped 10 bases and J dropped 7 bases, with 17 bases sitting between them. This CDR3 spans 13 amino acids. The CDR3: CATSPQGIQPQHF. The CDR3 DNA reads as TGTGCCACCAGCCCCCAGGGTATCCAGCCCCAGCATTTT.